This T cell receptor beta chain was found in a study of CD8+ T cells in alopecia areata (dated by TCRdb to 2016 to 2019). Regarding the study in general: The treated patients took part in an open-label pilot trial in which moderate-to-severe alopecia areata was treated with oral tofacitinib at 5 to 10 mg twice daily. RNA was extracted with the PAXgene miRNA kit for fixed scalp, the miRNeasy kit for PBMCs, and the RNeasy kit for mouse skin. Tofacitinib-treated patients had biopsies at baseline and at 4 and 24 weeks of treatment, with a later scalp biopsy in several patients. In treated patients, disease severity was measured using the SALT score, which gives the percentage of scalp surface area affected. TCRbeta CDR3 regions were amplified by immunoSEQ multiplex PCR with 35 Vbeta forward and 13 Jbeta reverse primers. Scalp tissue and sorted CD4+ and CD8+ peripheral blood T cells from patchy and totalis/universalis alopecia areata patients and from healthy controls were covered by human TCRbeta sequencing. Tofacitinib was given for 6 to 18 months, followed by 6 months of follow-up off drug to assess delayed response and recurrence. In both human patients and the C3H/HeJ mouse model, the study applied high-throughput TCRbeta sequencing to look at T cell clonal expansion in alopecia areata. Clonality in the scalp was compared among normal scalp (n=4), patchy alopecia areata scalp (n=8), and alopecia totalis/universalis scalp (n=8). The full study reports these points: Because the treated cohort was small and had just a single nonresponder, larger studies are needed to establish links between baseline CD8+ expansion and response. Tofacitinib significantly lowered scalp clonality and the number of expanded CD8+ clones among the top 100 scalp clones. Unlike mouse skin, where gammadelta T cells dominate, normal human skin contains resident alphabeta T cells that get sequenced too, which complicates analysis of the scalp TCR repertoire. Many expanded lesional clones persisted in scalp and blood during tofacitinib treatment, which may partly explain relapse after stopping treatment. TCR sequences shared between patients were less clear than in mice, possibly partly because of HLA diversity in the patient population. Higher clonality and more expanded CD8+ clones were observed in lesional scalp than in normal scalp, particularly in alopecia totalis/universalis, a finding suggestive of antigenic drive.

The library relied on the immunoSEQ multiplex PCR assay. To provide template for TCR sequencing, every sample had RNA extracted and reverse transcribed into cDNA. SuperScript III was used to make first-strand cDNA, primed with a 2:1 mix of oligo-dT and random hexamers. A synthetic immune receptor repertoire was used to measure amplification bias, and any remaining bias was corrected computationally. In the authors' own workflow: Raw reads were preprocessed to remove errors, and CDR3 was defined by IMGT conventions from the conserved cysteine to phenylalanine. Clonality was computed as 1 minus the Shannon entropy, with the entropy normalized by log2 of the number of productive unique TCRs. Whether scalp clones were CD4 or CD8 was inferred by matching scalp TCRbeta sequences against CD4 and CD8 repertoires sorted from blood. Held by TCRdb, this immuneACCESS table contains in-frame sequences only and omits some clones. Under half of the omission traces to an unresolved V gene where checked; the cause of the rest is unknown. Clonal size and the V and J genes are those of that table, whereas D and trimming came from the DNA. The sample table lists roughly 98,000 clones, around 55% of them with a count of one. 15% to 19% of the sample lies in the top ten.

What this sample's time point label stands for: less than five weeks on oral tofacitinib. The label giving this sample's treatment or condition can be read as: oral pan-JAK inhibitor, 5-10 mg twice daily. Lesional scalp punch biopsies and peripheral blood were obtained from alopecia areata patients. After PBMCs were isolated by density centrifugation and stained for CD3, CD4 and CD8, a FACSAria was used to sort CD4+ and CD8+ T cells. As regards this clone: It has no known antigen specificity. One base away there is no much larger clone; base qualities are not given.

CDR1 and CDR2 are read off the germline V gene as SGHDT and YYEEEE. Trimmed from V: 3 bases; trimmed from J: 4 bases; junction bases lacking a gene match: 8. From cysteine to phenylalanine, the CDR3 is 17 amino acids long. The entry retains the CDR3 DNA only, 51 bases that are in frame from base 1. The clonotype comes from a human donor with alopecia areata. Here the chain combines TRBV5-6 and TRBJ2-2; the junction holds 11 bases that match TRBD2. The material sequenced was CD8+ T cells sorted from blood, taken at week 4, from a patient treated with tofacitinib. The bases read TGTGCCAGCAGCTCTACTAGCGGGAGCTCCGGCACCGGGGAGCTGTTTTTT. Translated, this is CASSSTSGSSGTGELFF.